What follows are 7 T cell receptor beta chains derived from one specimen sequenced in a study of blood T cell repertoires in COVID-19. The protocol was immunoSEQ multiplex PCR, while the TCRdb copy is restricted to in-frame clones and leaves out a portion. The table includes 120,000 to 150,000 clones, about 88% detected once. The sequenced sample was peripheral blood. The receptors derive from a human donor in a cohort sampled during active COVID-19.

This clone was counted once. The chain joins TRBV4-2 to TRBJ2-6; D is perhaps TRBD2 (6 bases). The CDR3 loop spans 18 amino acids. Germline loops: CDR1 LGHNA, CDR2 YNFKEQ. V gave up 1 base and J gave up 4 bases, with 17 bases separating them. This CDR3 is CASSQVQAGSGGANVLTF. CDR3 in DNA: TGTGCCAGCAGCCAAGTTCAGGCGGGGTCGGGGGGGGCCAACGTCCTGACTTTC.

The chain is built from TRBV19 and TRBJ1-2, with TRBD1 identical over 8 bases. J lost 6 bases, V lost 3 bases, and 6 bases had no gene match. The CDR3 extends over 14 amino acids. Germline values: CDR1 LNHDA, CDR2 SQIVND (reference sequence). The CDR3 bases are TGTGCCAGTAGTATCCAGGGGGCGTCGGATGGCTACACCTTC. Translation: CASSIQGASDGYTF. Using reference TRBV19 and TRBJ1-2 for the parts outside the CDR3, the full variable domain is DGGITQSPKYLFRKEGQNVTLSCEQNLNHDAMYWYRQDPGQGLRLIYYSQIVNDFQKGDIAEGYSVSREKKESFPLTVTSAQKNPTAFYLCASSIQGASDGYTFGSGTRLTVV.

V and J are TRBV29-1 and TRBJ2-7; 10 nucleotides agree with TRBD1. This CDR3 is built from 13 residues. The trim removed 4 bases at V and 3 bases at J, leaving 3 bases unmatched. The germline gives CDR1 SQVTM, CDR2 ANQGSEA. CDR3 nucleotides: TGCAGCGTTGGGCGGACAGGGGGCTACGAGCAGTACTTC. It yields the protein CSVGRTGGYEQYF.

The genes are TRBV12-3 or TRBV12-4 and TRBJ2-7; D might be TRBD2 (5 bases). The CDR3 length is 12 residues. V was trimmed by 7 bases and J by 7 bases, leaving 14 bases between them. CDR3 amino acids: CASTPPRGEQYF. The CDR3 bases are TGTGCCAGCACCCCTCCCCGGGGAGAGCAGTACTTC.

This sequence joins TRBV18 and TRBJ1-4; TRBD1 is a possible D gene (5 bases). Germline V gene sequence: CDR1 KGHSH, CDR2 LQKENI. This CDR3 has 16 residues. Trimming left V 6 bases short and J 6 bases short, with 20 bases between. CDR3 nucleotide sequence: TGTGCCAGCTCCCGCGCCGGGAGGGGAGGTGATGAAAAACTGTTTTTT. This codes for CASSRAGRGGDEKLFF.

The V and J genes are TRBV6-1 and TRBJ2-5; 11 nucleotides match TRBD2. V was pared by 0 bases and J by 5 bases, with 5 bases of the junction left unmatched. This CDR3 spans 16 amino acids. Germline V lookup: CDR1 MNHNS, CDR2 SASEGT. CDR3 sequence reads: CASSEAASGGMETQYF. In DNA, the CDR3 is TGTGCCAGCAGTGAAGCGGCTAGCGGGGGGATGGAGACCCAGTACTTC.

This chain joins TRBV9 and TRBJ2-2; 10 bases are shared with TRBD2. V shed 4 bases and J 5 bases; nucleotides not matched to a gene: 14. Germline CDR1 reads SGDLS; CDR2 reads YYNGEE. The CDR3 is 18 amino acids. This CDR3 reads CASSPRYSGGTGTGELFF. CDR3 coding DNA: TGTGCCAGCAGCCCCCGTTATAGCGGGGGGACGGGTACCGGGGAGCTGTTTTTT.